Below, 16 T cell receptor beta chains from the same sample are listed, as sequenced in a study of cytomegalovirus exposure and HLA in healthy donors (dated by TCRdb to the late 2010s). Receptors were amplified or captured by the immunoSEQ multiplex PCR assay. For the multiplex PCR, a mixture combining 60 forward primers for TCR Vbeta segments and 13 reverse primers for TCR Jbeta segments was used. In TCRdb, the immuneACCESS table is reduced to in-frame sequences with V and J assigned. These tables do not hold every clone; where another copy was compared, an unresolved V gene accounts for under half, and the others remain unexplained. In all, the sample holds 160,000 or so clones, and approximately 72% of those were seen once. The top ten clones comprise about 2.5% of the sample. Specimen: PBMCs. These receptors came from a human donor in good health.

The rearrangement links TRBV4-1 to TRBJ1-2; D may be TRBD1 (6 bases). Trimming cost V 0 bases and J 8 bases, with 16 bases left between them. Germline V gene lookup returns CDR1 MGHRA and CDR2 YSYEKL. This CDR3 comprises 15 residues. The CDR3 DNA follows: TGCGCCAGCAGCCAAGAGGTTCGGGGGGCTGGGGGCTACACCTTC. It yields the protein CASSQEVRGAGGYTF.

The rearrangement joins TRBV2 to TRBJ2-3, with 8 bases matching TRBD2. The CDR3 is 20 residues long. CDR1 is SNHLY and CDR2 is FYNNEI in the germline V gene. After removal of 2 bases from V and 2 bases from J, the junction contained 18 bases not matched to a gene. The CDR3 DNA sequence: TGTGCCAGCAGTGAATATCGAACTGGCGGGGGGAGGGGGAACACAGATACGCAGTATTTT. Its protein product is CASSEYRTGGGRGNTDTQYF. The full variable domain, in which reference TRBV2 and TRBJ2-3 provide the parts outside the CDR3, is EPEVTQTPSHQVTQMGQEVILRCVPISNHLYFYWYRQILGQKVEFLVSFYNNEISEKSEIFDDQFSVERPDGSNFTLKIRSTKLEDSAMYFCASSEYRTGGGRGNTDTQYFGPGTRLTVL.

J is TRBJ1-3 and V is TRBV9; a possible D gene is TRBD1 (5 bases). The germline V gene has CDR1 SGDLS and CDR2 YYNGEE. V gave up 4 bases and J gave up 4 bases, with 12 bases separating them. CDR3 length equals 14 residues. CDR3 DNA: TGTGCCAGCAGCCCTTCAGGGTCGGGAAACACCATATATTTT. Residues: CASSPSGSGNTIYF.

This CDR3 is CASTRGSGGLSSYNEQFF. CDR3 nucleotides: TGTGCCAGTACCAGGGGTAGCGGGGGGCTAAGCTCCTACAATGAGCAGTTCTTC. V and J are TRBV27 and TRBJ2-1, with 10 bases lining up with TRBD2. The germline V gene encodes CDR1 MNHEY and CDR2 SMNVEV (reference sequence). V shed 9 bases and J 0 bases; nucleotides not matched to a gene: 14. The CDR3 runs 18 residues.

The chain combines TRBV2 with TRBJ2-1, with 7 nucleotides matching TRBD1. Losses at the gene ends were 4 bases for V and 4 bases for J; bases not matched to a gene: 4. This CDR3 comprises 14 residues. CDR1 is SNHLY, CDR2 FYNNEI, per germline. The CDR3 nucleotides are TGTGCCAGCAGTGGCCAGGGGGTATACAATGAGCAGTTCTTC. This encodes CASSGQGVYNEQFF.

This clone was counted a single time. The chain uses TRBV9 and TRBJ2-2; D not certain. Trimming took 4 bases from V and 0 from J, leaving 13 bases between them. The CDR3 has 16 residues. Germline lookup yields CDR1 SGDLS and CDR2 YYNGEE. The CDR3 bases are TGTGCCAGCAGCCGAGACAATCGGCCGAACACCGGGGAGCTGTTTTTT. Translating it yields CASSRDNRPNTGELFF.

This clone was found a few times. The chain recombines TRBV7-9 with TRBJ1-1; D gene uncertain. The ends were cut back, 4 bases at V and 1 base at J, with 13 bases in the middle. This CDR3 has 15 amino acids. The germline V gene has CDR1 SEHNR and CDR2 FQNEAQ (reference sequence). The CDR3 reads CASSSSRVGNTEAFF. As DNA, the CDR3 is TGTGCCAGCAGCTCCTCCCGGGTAGGGAACACTGAAGCTTTCTTT.

This chain links TRBV4-1 with TRBJ2-2, with 8 bases aligning to TRBD2. J gave up 6 bases and V 0 bases, and 9 bases lay outside the gene matches. Germline V lookup: CDR1 MGHRA, CDR2 YSYEKL. The CDR3 runs to 17 residues. The CDR3 sequence is CASSQDPRGGHPGELFF. CDR3 DNA sequence: TGCGCCAGCAGCCAAGATCCCCGGGGGGGCCATCCCGGGGAGCTGTTTTTT.

This clone was picked up one time. The genes are TRBV15 and TRBJ2-7; D might be TRBD2 (5 bases). The V and J ends lost 0 bases and 5 bases respectively, with 14 bases between them. This CDR3 region has 15 residues. Germline CDR1 and CDR2: LNHNV and YYDKDF (reference sequence). The CDR3 sequence: CATSRERAMIHEQYF. In DNA form, the CDR3 reads TGTGCCACCAGCAGAGAGAGGGCGATGATCCACGAGCAGTACTTC.

J is TRBJ2-7 and V is TRBV7-6; D perhaps matches TRBD1 (5 bases). This CDR3 is 12 amino acids long. V was pared by 5 bases and J by 3 bases, with 8 bases between. Germline values: CDR1 SGHVS, CDR2 FNYEAQ. In nucleotides, the CDR3 is TGTGCCAGCAGCATAGACAGCTACGAGCAGTACTTC. Protein sequence: CASSIDSYEQYF.

The chain has TRBV6-1 and TRBJ2-1, with D perhaps TRBD2 (5 bases). The ends were cut back, 6 bases at V and 7 bases at J, with 16 bases in the middle. The germline V gene has CDR1 MNHNS and CDR2 SASEGT. This CDR3 comprises 14 residues. For the CDR3, the DNA is TGTGCCAGCAGCTTCGACGGGGTCTGGAATGAGCAGTTCTTC. Its translation: CASSFDGVWNEQFF.

This CDR3 is CASSPNRPGLSTNEKLFF. The CDR3, as DNA: TGTGCCAGCAGCCCTAACAGGCCCGGGCTCTCAACTAATGAAAAACTGTTTTTT. The chain uses TRBV7-6 and TRBJ1-4, with a tentative D call TRBD1 (5 bases). There are 18 residues in the CDR3. Germline CDR1 and CDR2: SGHVS and FNYEAQ. V was clipped by 5 bases and J by 0 bases, with 19 bases between them. Looking up the rest from reference TRBV7-6 and TRBJ1-4 gives the full variable domain: GAGVSQSPRYKVTKRGQDVALRCDPISGHVSLYWYRQALGQGPEFLTYFNYEAQQDKSGLPNDRFSAERPEGSISTLTIQRTEQRDSAMYRCASSPNRPGLSTNEKLFFGSGTQLSVL.

This chain joins TRBV19 and TRBJ1-6; 12 nucleotides agree with TRBD1. The junction had 8 bases not matched to a gene; V was cut back by 5 bases and J by 0 bases. Per germline, CDR1 LNHDA and CDR2 SQIVND (reference sequence). This CDR3 has 19 amino acids. This CDR3 reads CASSDGSGQGASYNSPLHF. CDR3 nucleotides: TGTGCCAGTAGTGATGGATCGGGACAGGGGGCCTCCTATAATTCACCCCTCCACTTT.

The gene calls are TRBV6-4 and TRBJ1-5, with TRBD1 as a possible D gene (5 bases). Germline CDR1 MRHNA, CDR2 SNTAGT. Between the trimmed V and J ends, which lost 2 bases and 0 bases, there was a span of 14 bases. The CDR3 loop spans 17 amino acids. The CDR3 DNA sequence: TGTGCCAGCAGTGACAAGGGCGGGGGTAGTAGCAATCAGCCCCAGCATTTT. It specifies CASSDKGGGSSNQPQHF.

This chain links TRBV4-2 with TRBJ2-1; 10 nucleotides agree with TRBD2. The CDR3 extends over 16 amino acids. Germline V gene lookup returns CDR1 LGHNA and CDR2 YNFKEQ. Losses at the gene ends were 0 bases for V and 1 base for J; bases not matched to a gene: 0. In nucleotides, the CDR3 is TGTGCCAGCAGCCAAGAACTAGCGGGGTCCTACAATGAGCAGTTCTTC. Its protein product is CASSQELAGSYNEQFF.

This clone has only a few counts. The genes are TRBV7-9 and TRBJ1-5; 7 nucleotides match TRBD1. The CDR3 is 14 amino acids. Trimming cost V 7 bases and J 2 bases; bases outside gene matches: 5. The germline gives CDR1 SEHNR, CDR2 FQNEAQ (reference sequence). CDR3 nucleotides: TGTGCCAGCACCCTAGGGGGCCGCAATCAGCCCCAGCATTTT. It codes for CASTLGGRNQPQHF.